This T cell receptor (beta chain) derives from a study of regulatory T cells in long-lasting Graves disease. Germline CDR1 and CDR2: GTSNPN and SVGIG (reference sequence). V lost 2 bases to trimming and J lost 3 bases; unmatched junction nucleotides: 7. The CDR3 has 15 amino acids. Both iRepertoire HTBI primers and Arm-PCR of CDR3 regions were used to build the TCR beta libraries. Each CDR3 protein gets one entry after TCRdb re-called the multiplex PCR reads with MiXCR. The data contain 550,000 to 650,000 distinct CDR3 sequences, about 16% of them singletons. Time point here: newly diagnosed GD, antithyroid drugs for less than 3 months. Following extraction of RNA from PBMCs, that RNA was used to make the TCR library. American Thyroid Association guidelines served as the basis for diagnosing Graves' disease. The data were also submitted as part of a second study, on T cells in Graves' hyperthyroidism and ophthalmopathy. That study reports: Researchers defined stable Graves' hyperthyroidism as no ophthalmopathy progression within 18 months. In the first-round RT-PCR of the TCR CDR3, the HTBI primer set was used. Ophthalmopathy onset followed model prediction by a median approximately six months.

The TCR was taken from a man in his late teens or twenties with Graves disease. The rearrangement joins TRBV30 to TRBJ1-2; 9 nucleotides align to TRBD1. The sample was peripheral blood mononuclear cells (PBMCs), taken at new diagnosis, from a patient treated with antithyroid drugs. The DNA for the CDR3 is TGTGCCTGGAGTTATAATACAGGGGGCCACTATGGCTACACCTTC. This gives the protein CAWSYNTGGHYGYTF.